This T cell receptor (beta chain) was sequenced in a study of cytomegalovirus exposure and HLA in healthy donors. Regarding this clone: Its specificity is unknown.

Germline assignment: CDR1 SGHRS and CDR2 YFSETQ. Trimming cost V 0 bases and J 2 bases; bases outside gene matches: 3. The CDR3 has 15 amino acids. 13 Jbeta primers and 60 Vbeta primers were used for the PCR. Profiled with immunoSEQ multiplex PCR; TCRdb holds only in-frame clones, not every one. Among more than 95,000 clones listed, under 90% were seen once. Study-wide findings and caveats: Later analysis identified a missense DCLRE1C variant that was linked to TCR beta V- and J-gene trimming. Most CMV-associated TCR beta chains were later found to appear HLA-restricted.

Input material: PBMCs. The origin of this receptor is a woman aged 25 to 39 in good health and CMV-seronegative. V gene TRBV5-1 combines with J gene TRBJ2-5; 8 bases are a match to TRBD1. This CDR3 reads CASSLGTGHQETQYF. The CDR3 DNA follows: TGCGCCAGCAGCTTGGGGACAGGGCATCAAGAGACCCAGTACTTC.